This TCR beta chain appears in the sequencing data of a study of T cell repertoires in cytomegalovirus infection. Across the study: Shared public TCR beta signatures pointed to both CMV infection and a matching HLA type.

This clonotype appeared many times. As yet, its antigen is unknown. Points from the study as a whole: HLA-C-restricted CMV-specific TCR beta clonotypes were dominant in the ex vivo response.

TCRdb re-analysed the reads in MiXCR, keeping a single row per CDR3 protein. The sample yields about 920,000 distinct CDR3 sequences, around 29% seen once. V was clipped by 4 bases and J by 5 bases; unmatched bases: 2. The germline V gene has CDR1 MDHEN and CDR2 SYDVKM. The CDR3 runs to 15 residues. The source was cultured CD8+ T cells from PBMCs, collected from culture after CMV antigen stimulation. The sequence was obtained from a human donor in good health (CMV status not recorded). Some clones in this sample may be carry-over from other donors' samples. This rearrangement joins TRBV28 to TRBJ1-6, with 10 bases fitting TRBD1. In nucleotides, the CDR3 is TGTGCCAGCAGTTCTGGGACAGGGGATAATTCACCCCTCCACTTT. This gives the protein CASSSGTGDNSPLHF.